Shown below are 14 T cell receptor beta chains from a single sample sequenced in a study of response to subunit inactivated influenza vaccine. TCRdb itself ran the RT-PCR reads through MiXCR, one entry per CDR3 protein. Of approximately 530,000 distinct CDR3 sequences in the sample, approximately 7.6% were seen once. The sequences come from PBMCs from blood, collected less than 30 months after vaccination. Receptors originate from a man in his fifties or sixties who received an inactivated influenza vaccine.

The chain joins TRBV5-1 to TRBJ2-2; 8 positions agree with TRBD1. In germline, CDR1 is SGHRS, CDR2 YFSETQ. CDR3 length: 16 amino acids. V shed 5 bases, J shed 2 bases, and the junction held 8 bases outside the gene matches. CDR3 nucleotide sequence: TGCGCCAGCAGGCGTACAGGGGGTTATAACACCGGGGAGCTGTTTTTT. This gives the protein CASRRTGGYNTGELFF.

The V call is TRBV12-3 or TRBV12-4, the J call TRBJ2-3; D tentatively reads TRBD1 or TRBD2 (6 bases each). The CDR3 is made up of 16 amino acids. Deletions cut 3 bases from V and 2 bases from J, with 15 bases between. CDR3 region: CASSFYRGRTTDTQYF. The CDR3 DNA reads TGTGCCAGCAGTTTTTACCGGGGGCGGACCACAGATACGCAGTATTTT.

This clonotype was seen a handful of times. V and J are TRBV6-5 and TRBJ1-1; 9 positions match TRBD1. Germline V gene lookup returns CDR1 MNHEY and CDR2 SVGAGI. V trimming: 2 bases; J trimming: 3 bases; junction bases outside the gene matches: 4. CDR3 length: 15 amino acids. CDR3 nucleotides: TGTGCCAGCAGTTACGTACAGGGGGCTCACACTGAAGCTTTCTTT. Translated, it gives CASSYVQGAHTEAFF.

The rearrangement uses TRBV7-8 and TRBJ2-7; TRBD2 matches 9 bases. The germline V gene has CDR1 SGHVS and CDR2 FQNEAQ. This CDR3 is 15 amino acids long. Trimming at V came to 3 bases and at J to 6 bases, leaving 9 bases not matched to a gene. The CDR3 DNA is TGTGCCAGCAGCTTTGTCGCGGGAGGGATAGGCGAGCAGTACTTC. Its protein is CASSFVAGGIGEQYF.

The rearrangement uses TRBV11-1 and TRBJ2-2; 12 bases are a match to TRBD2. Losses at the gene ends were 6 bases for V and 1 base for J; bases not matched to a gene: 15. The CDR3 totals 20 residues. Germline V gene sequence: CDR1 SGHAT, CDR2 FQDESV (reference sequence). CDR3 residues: CASSTWWPSGRGRNTGELFF. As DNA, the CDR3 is TGTGCCAGCAGTACATGGTGGCCTAGCGGGAGGGGACGGAACACCGGGGAGCTGTTTTTT.

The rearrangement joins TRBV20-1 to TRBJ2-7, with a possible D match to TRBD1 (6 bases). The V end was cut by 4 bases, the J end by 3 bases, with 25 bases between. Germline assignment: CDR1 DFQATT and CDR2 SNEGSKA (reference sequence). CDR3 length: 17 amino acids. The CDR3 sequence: CSATHRPLGRGNYEQYF. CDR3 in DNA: TGCAGTGCTACCCACCGCCCCCTGGGCAGGGGAAACTACGAGCAGTACTTC.

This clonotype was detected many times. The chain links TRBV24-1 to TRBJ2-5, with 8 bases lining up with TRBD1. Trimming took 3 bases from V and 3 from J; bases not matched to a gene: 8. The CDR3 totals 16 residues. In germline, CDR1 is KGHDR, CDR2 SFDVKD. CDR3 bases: TGTGCCACCAGTGATGCCGGGACAGGAACCGAAGAGACCCAGTACTTC. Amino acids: CATSDAGTGTEETQYF.

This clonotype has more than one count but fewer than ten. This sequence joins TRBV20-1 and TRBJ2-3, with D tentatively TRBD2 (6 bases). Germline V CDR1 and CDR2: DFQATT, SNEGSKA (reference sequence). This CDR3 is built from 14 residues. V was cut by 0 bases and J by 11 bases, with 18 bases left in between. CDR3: CSARDRGIGAWQYF. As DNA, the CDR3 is TGCAGTGCTAGAGATCGGGGGATCGGGGCATGGCAGTATTTT.

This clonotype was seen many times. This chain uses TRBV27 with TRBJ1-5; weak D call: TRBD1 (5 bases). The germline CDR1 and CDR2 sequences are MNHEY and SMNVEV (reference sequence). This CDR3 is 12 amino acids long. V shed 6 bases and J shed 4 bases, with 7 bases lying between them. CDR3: CASSAGNQPQHF. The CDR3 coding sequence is TGTGCCAGCAGCGCAGGGAATCAGCCCCAGCATTTT.

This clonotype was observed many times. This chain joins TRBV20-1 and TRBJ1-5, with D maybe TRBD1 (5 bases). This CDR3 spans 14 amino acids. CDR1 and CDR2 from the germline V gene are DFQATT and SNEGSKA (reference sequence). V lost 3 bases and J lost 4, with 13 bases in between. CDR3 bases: TGCAGTGCTAGGACAGTGTCAGCGAATCAGCCCCAGCATTTT. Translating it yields CSARTVSANQPQHF.

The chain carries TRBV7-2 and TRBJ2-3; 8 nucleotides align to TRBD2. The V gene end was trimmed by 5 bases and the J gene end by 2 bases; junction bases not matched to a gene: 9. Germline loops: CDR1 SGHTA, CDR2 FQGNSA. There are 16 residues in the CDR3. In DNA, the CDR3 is TGTGCCAGCAGCCCGGGCGGGGGGACTTTCACAGATACGCAGTATTTT. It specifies CASSPGGGTFTDTQYF.

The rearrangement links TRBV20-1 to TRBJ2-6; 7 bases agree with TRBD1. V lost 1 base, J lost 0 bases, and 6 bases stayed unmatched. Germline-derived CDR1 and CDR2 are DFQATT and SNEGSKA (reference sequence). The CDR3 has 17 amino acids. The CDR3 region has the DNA TGCAGTGCTAGAGGAGGGACAGCGAGCTCTGGGGCCAACGTCCTGACTTTC. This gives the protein CSARGGTASSGANVLTF.

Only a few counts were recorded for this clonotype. CDR3 nucleotide sequence: TGTGCCAGCAGCCAGTTGCTTGGGGGACACCCCACGTTCGATACGCAGTATTTT. The encoded protein is CASSQLLGGHPTFDTQYF. V and J are TRBV7-2 and TRBJ2-3, with D tentatively TRBD1 (6 bases). The CDR3 covers 18 residues. Germline loops: CDR1 SGHTA, CDR2 FQGNSA. Trimming cost V 5 bases and J 6 bases, with 27 bases left between them.

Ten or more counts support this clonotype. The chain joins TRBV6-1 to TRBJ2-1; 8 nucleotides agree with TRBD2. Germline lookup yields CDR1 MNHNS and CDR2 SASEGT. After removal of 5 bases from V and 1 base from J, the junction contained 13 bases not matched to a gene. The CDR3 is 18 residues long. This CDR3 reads CASSPRLVAGFSYNEQFF. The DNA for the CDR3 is TGTGCCAGCAGTCCCCGTTTGGTAGCGGGATTTTCCTACAATGAGCAGTTCTTC.